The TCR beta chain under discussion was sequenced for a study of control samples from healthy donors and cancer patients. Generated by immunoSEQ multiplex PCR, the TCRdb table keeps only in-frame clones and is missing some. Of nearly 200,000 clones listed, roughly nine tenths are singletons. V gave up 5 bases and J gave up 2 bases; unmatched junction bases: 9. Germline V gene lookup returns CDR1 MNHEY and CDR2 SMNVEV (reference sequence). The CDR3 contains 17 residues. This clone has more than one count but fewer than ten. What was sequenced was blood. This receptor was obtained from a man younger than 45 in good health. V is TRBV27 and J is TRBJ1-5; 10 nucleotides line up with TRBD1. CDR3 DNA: TGTGCCAGCAGTGAAGACAGGGGGCGCGGGGGCAATCAGCCCCAGCATTTT. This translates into CASSEDRGRGGNQPQHF.